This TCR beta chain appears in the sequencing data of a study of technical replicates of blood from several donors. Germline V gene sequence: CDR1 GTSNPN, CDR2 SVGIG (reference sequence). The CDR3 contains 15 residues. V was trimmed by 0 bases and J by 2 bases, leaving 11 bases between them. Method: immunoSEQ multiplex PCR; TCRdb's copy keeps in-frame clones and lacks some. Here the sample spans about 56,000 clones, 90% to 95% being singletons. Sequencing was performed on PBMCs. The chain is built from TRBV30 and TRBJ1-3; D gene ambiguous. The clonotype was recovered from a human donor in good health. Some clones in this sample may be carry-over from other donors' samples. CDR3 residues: CAWSVPGLTGNTIYF. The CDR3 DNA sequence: TGTGCCTGGAGTGTACCTGGCCTGACTGGAAACACCATATATTTT. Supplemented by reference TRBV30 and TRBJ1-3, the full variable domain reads SQTIHQWPATLVQPVGSPLSLECTVEGTSNPNLYWYRQAAGRGLQLLFYSVGIGQISSEVPQNLSASRPQDRQFILSSKKLLLSDSGFYLCAWSVPGLTGNTIYFGEGSWLTVV.